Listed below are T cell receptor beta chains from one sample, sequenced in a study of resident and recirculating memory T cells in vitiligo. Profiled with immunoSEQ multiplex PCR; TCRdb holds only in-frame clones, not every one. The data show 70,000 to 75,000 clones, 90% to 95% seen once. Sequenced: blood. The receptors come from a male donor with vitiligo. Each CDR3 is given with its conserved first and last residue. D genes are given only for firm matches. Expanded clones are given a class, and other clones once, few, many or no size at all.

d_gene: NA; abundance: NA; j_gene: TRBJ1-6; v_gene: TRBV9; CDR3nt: TGTGCCAGCAGCGTAGAAACGGGACCCCTCCACTTT; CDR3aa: CASSVETGPLHF
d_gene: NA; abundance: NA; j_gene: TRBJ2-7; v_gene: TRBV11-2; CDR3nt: TGTGCCAGCAGCTTAGAATGGTTGCGGCCGAGCTCCTACGAGCAGTACTTC; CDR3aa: CASSLEWLRPSSYEQYF
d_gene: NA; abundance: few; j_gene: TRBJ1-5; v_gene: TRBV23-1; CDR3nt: TGCGCCAGCAGTCCGAAACTACCCAGGGGAGGCAATCAGCCCCAGCATTTT; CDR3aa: CASSPKLPRGGNQPQHF
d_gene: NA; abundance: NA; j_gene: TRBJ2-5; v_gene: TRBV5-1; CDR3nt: TGCGCCAGCACAATATCGGGGGACCCCCAAGAGACCCAGTACTTC; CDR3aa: CASTISGDPQETQYF
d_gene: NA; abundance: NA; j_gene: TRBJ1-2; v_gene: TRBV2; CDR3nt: TGTGCCAGCAGTGAGGAGATTTTCTATGGCTACACCTTC; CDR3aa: CASSEEIFYGYTF
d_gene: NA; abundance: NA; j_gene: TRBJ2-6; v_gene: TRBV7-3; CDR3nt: TGTGCCAGCAGCTTCGACACCTCTGGGGCCAACGTCCTGACTTTC; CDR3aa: CASSFDTSGANVLTF
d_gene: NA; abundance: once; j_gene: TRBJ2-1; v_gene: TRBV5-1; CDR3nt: TGCGCCAGCAGCCTAGGACTTTCCCGTGGCAATGAGCAGTTCTTC; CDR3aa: CASSLGLSRGNEQFF
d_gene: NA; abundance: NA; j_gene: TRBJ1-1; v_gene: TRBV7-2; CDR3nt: TGTGCCAGCAGCTTATCCGGGATGAACACTGAAGCTTTCTTT; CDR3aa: CASSLSGMNTEAFF
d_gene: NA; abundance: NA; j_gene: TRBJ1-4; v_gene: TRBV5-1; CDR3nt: TGCGCCAGCAGACCTGACAGCTCGCCCCTGTCGGATGAAAAACTGTTTTTT; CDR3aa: CASRPDSSPLSDEKLFF
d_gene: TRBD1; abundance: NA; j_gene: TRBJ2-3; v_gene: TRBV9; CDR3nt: TGTGCCAGCAGCGCCCGGACAGGGGGCGAATCTTATACGCAGTATTTT; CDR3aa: CASSARTGGESYTQYF
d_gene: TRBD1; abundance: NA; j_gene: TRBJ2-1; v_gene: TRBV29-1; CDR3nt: TGCAGCATAGGACAGGGAGGCTCCTACAATGAGCAGTTCTTC; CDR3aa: CSIGQGGSYNEQFF
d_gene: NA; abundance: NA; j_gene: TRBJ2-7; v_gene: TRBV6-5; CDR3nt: TGTGCCAGCAGGACGGGACAATCCTACGAGCAGTACTTC; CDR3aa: CASRTGQSYEQYF
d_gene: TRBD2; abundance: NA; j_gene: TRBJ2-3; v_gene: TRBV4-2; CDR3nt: TGTGCCAGCAGCCAGACCGGGACTAGCGGCACAGATACGCAGTATTTT; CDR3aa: CASSQTGTSGTDTQYF
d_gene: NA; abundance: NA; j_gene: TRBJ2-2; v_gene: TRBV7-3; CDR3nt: TGTGCCAGCAGCTTATTCCAGGGAAGCACCGGGGAGCTGTTTTTT; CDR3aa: CASSLFQGSTGELFF
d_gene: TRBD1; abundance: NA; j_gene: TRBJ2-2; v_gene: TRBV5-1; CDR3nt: TGCGCCAGCAGCTTACCGGGACAGGGTATGTTCGCCGGGGAGCTGTTTTTT; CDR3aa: CASSLPGQGMFAGELFF
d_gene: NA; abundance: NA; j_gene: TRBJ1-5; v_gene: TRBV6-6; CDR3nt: TGTGCCAGCAGTGCTAGGTATGTTCAGCCCCAGCATTTT; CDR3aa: CASSARYVQPQHF
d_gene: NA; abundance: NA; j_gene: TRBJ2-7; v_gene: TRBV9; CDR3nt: TGTGCCAGCAGTCGTACGTTGGGAGTCCCCTACGAGCAGTACTTC; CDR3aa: CASSRTLGVPYEQYF
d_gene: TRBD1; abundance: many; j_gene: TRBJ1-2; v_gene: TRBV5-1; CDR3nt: TGCGCCAGCACCCCGGGACAGACCTATGGCTACACCTTC; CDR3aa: CASTPGQTYGYTF